This is a list of T cell receptor beta chains from one sample in a study of CD8 T cells in ankylosing spondylitis. TCRdb fed the 5' RACE reads into MiXCR, producing one record per CDR3 protein. This sample has about 390,000 distinct CDR3 sequences, with 20% to 25% found just once. Sample: blood, either unsorted or a sorted T cell fraction (not recorded which). These receptors all stem from a male donor with ankylosing spondylitis. Both conserved end residues are part of each CDR3. Fields, in order: V gene, J gene, clone size, D gene, CDR3 protein, CDR3 DNA. A D gene is named only where the DNA matches it firmly. The listing skips clone size in some rows; elsewhere it reads once, few, many or a size class.

v_gene: TRBV5-1; j_gene: TRBJ2-1; abundance: few; d_gene: TRBD2; CDR3aa: CASTPSSGSSYNEQFF; CDR3nt: TGCGCCAGCACCCCGAGTAGCGGGAGCTCCTACAATGAGCAGTTCTTC
v_gene: TRBV25-1; j_gene: TRBJ2-1; abundance: few; d_gene: TRBD2; CDR3aa: CASNGLASPYNEQFF; CDR3nt: TGTGCCAGCAACGGACTAGCAAGTCCCTACAATGAGCAGTTCTTC
v_gene: TRBV28; j_gene: TRBJ1-4; abundance: few; d_gene: -; CDR3aa: CASSLNREKLFF; CDR3nt: TGTGCCAGCAGTTTAAATCGTGAAAAACTGTTTTTT
v_gene: TRBV14; j_gene: TRBJ2-3; abundance: few; d_gene: -; CDR3aa: CASSQGGTHTQYF; CDR3nt: TGTGCCAGCAGCCAAGGTGGGACACATACGCAGTATTTT
v_gene: TRBV29-1; j_gene: TRBJ2-7; abundance: many; d_gene: TRBD2; CDR3aa: CSVEGLAGTRYEQYF; CDR3nt: TGCAGCGTCGAGGGGCTAGCGGGAACTAGATACGAGCAGTACTTC
v_gene: TRBV29-1; j_gene: TRBJ1-4; abundance: few; d_gene: TRBD1; CDR3aa: CSVGGQVNEKLFF; CDR3nt: TGCAGCGTTGGCGGACAGGTTAATGAAAAACTGTTTTTT
v_gene: TRBV20-1; j_gene: TRBJ2-7; abundance: few; d_gene: -; CDR3aa: CSARFVDYEQYF; CDR3nt: TGCAGTGCTAGGTTTGTGGACTACGAGCAGTACTTC
v_gene: TRBV15; j_gene: TRBJ2-7; abundance: -; d_gene: TRBD2; CDR3aa: CATSRESGRRLEQYF; CDR3nt: TGTGCCACCAGCAGAGAAAGCGGGAGGCGGCTCGAGCAGTACTTC
v_gene: TRBV12-3/TRBV12-4; j_gene: TRBJ2-1; abundance: few; d_gene: -; CDR3aa: CASGLGQLFNEQFF; CDR3nt: TGTGCCAGCGGCTTAGGGCAGCTCTTCAATGAGCAGTTCTTC
v_gene: TRBV6-2/TRBV6-3; j_gene: TRBJ2-7; abundance: -; d_gene: TRBD1; CDR3aa: CASTNQDRLTYEQYF; CDR3nt: TGTGCCAGCACCAACCAGGACAGGCTAACCTACGAGCAGTACTTC
v_gene: TRBV5-1; j_gene: TRBJ2-3; abundance: -; d_gene: TRBD2; CDR3aa: CASSLEASGSTDTQYF; CDR3nt: TGCGCCAGCAGCTTGGAGGCTAGCGGGAGTACAGATACGCAGTATTTT
v_gene: TRBV20-1; j_gene: TRBJ2-7; abundance: -; d_gene: TRBD2; CDR3aa: CSARVALAGKEQYF; CDR3nt: TGCAGTGCTAGAGTTGCTCTAGCGGGAAAGGAGCAGTACTTC
v_gene: TRBV12-3/TRBV12-4; j_gene: TRBJ2-1; abundance: -; d_gene: TRBD2; CDR3aa: CASSSYRLAGANEQFF; CDR3nt: TGTGCCAGCAGTTCCTACCGACTAGCGGGAGCGAATGAGCAGTTCTTC
v_gene: TRBV5-1; j_gene: TRBJ2-4; abundance: -; d_gene: -; CDR3aa: CASSSQMTENIQYF; CDR3nt: TGCGCCAGCAGCTCCCAAATGACAGAAAACATTCAGTACTTC
v_gene: TRBV4-1; j_gene: TRBJ2-2; abundance: -; d_gene: TRBD2; CDR3aa: CASSRQPGLDTGELFF; CDR3nt: TGCGCCAGCAGCCGACAACCGGGACTAGACACCGGGGAGCTGTTTTTT
v_gene: TRBV20-1; j_gene: TRBJ2-1; abundance: few; d_gene: -; CDR3aa: CSAWERRDVQFF; CDR3nt: TGCAGTGCTTGGGAGAGGAGGGATGTGCAGTTCTTC